This entry features one TCR beta chain sequence. The antigen is undetermined. The sample is drawn from a study of CD8+CD57+ T cells in acquired aplastic anemia. Study in general: The DNA of sorted CD4+ and CD8+ cells averaged approximately 3.2 ug.

Study-level points and caveats: There were approximately 27 CD8+ CDR3 sequences that occurred in both patients and controls.

The CDR3 is 13 residues long. J gave up 2 bases and V 6 bases, and 3 bases lay outside the gene matches. Germline CDR1 WNHNN, CDR2 SYGVQD (reference sequence). By flow cytometry, patients selected for sequencing had shown an expansion of CD8+CD57+ cells. Patients, without exception, had severe acquired aplastic anemia. Profiling of TCR beta VDJ combinations and CDR3 sequences used genomic DNA as template. Via MiXCR, TCRdb re-called the reads, giving one row per CDR3 protein. The top ten clones hold more than 30% of a sample with about 160,000 distinct CDR3 sequences, about 50% of them seen once. The chain recombines TRBV10-1 with TRBJ1-1; 7 bases align to TRBD1. The origin of this receptor is a human donor with aplastic anemia. Sequenced input: sorted CD4+, CD8+, or CD8+CD57+ T cells (not recorded which) from PBMCs. This chain's CDR3 is CASRGQLNTEAFF. The CDR3 region has the DNA TGCGCCAGCAGGGGACAGCTCAACACTGAAGCTTTCTTT.